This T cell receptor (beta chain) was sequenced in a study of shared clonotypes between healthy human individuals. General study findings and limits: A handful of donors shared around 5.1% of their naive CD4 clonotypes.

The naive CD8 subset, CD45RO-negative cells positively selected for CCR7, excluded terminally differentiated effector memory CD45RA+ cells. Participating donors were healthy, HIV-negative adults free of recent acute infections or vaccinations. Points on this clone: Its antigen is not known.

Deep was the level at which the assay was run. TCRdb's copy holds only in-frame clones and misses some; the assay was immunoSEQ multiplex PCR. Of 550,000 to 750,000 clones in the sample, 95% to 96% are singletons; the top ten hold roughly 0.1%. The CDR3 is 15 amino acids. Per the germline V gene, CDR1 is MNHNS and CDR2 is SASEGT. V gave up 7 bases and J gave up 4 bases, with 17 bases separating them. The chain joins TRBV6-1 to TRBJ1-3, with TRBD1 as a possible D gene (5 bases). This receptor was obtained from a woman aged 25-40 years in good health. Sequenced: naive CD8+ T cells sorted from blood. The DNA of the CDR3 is TGTGCCAGCATACTACGCAGGGTATCCGGAAACACCATATATTTT. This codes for CASILRRVSGNTIYF.